The T cell receptor (beta chain) described here comes from a study of early stage breast cancer tumors. About the study: Twelve of the 16 invasive tumors were ER+, PR+ and HER2-.

The assay was immunoSEQ multiplex PCR, and TCRdb's table has in-frame clones only and misses some. This table holds more than 65,000 clones, 65% to 85% found once. Germline assignment: CDR1 SGHVS and CDR2 FQNEAQ. The CDR3 is 16 amino acids. V shed 2 bases and J shed 0 bases, with 11 bases lying between them. The clonotype comes from a person aged 40-50 years with breast cancer. This chain uses TRBV7-8 with TRBJ1-3, with D unresolved. The sample was blood. CDR3 nucleotides: TGTGCCAGCAGCTTAAGGACGGCAGTCTCTGGAAACACCATATATTTT. It specifies CASSLRTAVSGNTIYF. Based on the CDR3 plus reference TRBV7-8 and TRBJ1-3, the full variable domain is GAGVSQSPRYKVAKRGQDVALRCDPISGHVSLFWYQQALGQGPEFLTYFQNEAQLDKSGLPSDRFFAERPEGSVSTLKIQRTQQEDSAVYLCASSLRTAVSGNTIYFGEGSWLTVV.